This T cell receptor (beta chain) was identified during a study of blood T cell repertoires in COVID-19. The CDR3 is 18 amino acids. Data came from immunoSEQ multiplex PCR; TCRdb stores just in-frame clones and leaves some out. The data contain 140,000 to 150,000 clones, roughly 79% of them singletons. The TCR was taken from an older woman with acute or convalescent COVID-19. The sample was peripheral blood. The chain combines TRBV21-1 with TRBJ1-6; the tabulated D call, TRBD1, remains unverified against the DNA. TRBV21-1 is described as a pseudogene. Here the CDR3 DNA reads TGTGCCAGCAGCCGCATCGGCAGGGCCAAACATTCCTCCACCCCCCTCCACTTT. It is translated as CASSRIGRAKHSSTPLHF.